A selection of T cell receptor beta chains follows, all from one sample in a study of blood T cell repertoires in COVID-19. The assay was immunoSEQ multiplex PCR, and TCRdb's table has in-frame clones only and misses some. The sample has a few hundred thousand clones, roughly 90% seen once; the top ten hold 2.5% to 3.5%. The sample consisted of PBMCs or T cells enriched from blood (not recorded which). Receptor source: a woman younger than 45 who had recovered from COVID-19. Each CDR3 is given with its conserved first and last residue. D genes are given only for firm matches.

TRBV6-5 . CASSQRAGGKTEAFF
TRBV27 TRBD1 CASSLAGTGTNGYTF
TRBV4-1 TRBD2 CASSPPGLEQFF
TRBV7-9 . CASSPQSYEQYF
TRBV5-1 . CASSFQGTDTEAFF
TRBV5-6 TRBD1 CASISPNPGGGYTF
TRBV15 . CATSRDQGSYEQYF
TRBV4-1 TRBD1 CASSHPGTGLRFLFF
TRBV19 TRBD1 CASKPIGGQGNQPQHF
TRBV7-8 . CASSRSSGNSPLHF
TRBV18 . CASSLGGAETQYF
TRBV19 TRBD1 CASSPQGRPNYGYTF
TRBV6-5 . CASSYSVQGSYEQYF
TRBV5-1 . CASSLNAGLNEQFF
TRBV11-3 TRBD2 CASSLDQSGSGSYNEQFF
TRBV6-2/TRBV6-3 TRBD2 CASSQRILAGGNEQFF
TRBV21-1 . CASSPQGLYTGELFF
TRBV27 TRBD1 CASSLTGVVRGYGYTF
TRBV28 TRBD1 CASSLTGDNSPLHF
TRBV12-3/TRBV12-4 TRBD2 CASSWGGGETQYF
TRBV27 . CASSLDGTPTNEKLFF
TRBV15 TRBD1 CATSRRGRGQDPRSQPQHF
TRBV4-1 . CASSQYGFGDQPQHF
TRBV28 . CASNTAGNTEAFF
TRBV21-1 . CASSGPGGLAKNIQYF
TRBV10-2 . CASTSASYNEQFF
TRBV30 . CAWSGSHEQYF
TRBV7-9 . CASSLRESGLDGYTF
TRBV3-1/TRBV3-2 TRBD1 CASSQVPGQGIWEQYF
TRBV5-5 TRBD1 CASSWERGPAYEQYF
TRBV28 TRBD1 CASTRATGGGTEAFF
TRBV11-2 . CASSFTTGNYNEQFF
TRBV28 TRBD2 CASSPLAGGLYEQYF
TRBV27 . CASKVPGRGGYTF
TRBV13 TRBD1 CASSKDRGQSSYNEQFF
TRBV2 . CASSRVFSYGYTF
TRBV5-1 . CASSSRTNHNEQFF
TRBV4-1 TRBD2 CASSQVVPLAGDNEQYF
TRBV2 TRBD2 CARRGGSYNEQFF
TRBV9 . CASSVGFGQVEPFYEQYF
TRBV2 . CASSAKLQGVDGYTF
TRBV5-5 TRBD1 CASSRDSPDQPQHF
TRBV9 TRBD2 CASSVVARGGGLGTDTQYF
TRBV25-1 TRBD2 CASRGGISTDTQYF
TRBV15 TRBD1 CATSPRQGNTEAFF
TRBV5-1 TRBD1 CASSAQGASYNEQFF
TRBV5-5 . CASSLGLTYEQYF
TRBV3-1/TRBV3-2 . CASSQEGGEKLFF
TRBV10-3 . CAISESGGVSYGYTF
TRBV3-1/TRBV3-2 . CASSQGRSAYEQFF
TRBV28 . CASSLPVNTEAFF
TRBV6-5 . CASSRGTPLETEAFF
TRBV2 . CASSDRAGTDTQYF